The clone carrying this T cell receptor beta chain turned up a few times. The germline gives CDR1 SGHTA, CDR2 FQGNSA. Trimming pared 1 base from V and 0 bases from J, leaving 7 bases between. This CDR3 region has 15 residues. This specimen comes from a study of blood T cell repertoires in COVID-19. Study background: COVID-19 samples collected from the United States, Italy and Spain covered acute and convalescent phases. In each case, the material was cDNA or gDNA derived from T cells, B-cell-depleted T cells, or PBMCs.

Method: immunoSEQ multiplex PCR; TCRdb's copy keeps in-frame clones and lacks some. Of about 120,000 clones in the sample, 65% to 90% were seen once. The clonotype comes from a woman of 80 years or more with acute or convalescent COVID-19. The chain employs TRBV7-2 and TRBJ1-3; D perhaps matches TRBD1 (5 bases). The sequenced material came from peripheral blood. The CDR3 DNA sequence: TGTGCCAGCAGCTTAGAGGGGCCCTCTGGAAACACCATATATTTT. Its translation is CASSLEGPSGNTIYF.